These T cell receptor beta chains were read from a single sample in a study of brain T cells in children with intractable seizures. Libraries were prepared by immunoSEQ multiplex PCR; TCRdb keeps only in-frame clonotypes and omits some of them. The sample consists of roughly 120,000 clones, 94% of them appearing once. The sample in question was peripheral blood, obtained at surgery. These receptors all stem from a boy in the first two years of life with hemimegalencephaly and intractable seizures. CDR3s include the opening cysteine and the closing phenylalanine or tryptophan. The D gene is left open where the match is weak. For some rows the clone size is stated as once, few or many, or as a class when expanded; others skip it.

D,V,J,size,CDR3,DNA
.,TRBV7-3,TRBJ2-7,.,CASSDPRRDTTYEQYF,TGTGCCAGCAGCGATCCAAGGCGGGACACTACCTACGAGCAGTACTTC
.,TRBV11-3,TRBJ1-3,few,CASSLGRTGNTIYF,TGTGCCAGCAGTCTGGGACGGACTGGAAACACCATATATTTT
.,TRBV5-4,TRBJ2-5,.,CASSWGGPGTIQETQYF,TGTGCCAGCAGCTGGGGGGGCCCCGGCACAATCCAAGAGACCCAGTACTTC
.,TRBV28,TRBJ2-3,.,CASSWRDFYTDTQYF,TGTGCCAGCAGTTGGAGGGACTTCTACACAGATACGCAGTATTTT
.,TRBV19,TRBJ1-6,.,CASSMPVNNSPLHF,TGTGCCAGTAGTATGCCCGTCAATAATTCACCCCTCCACTTT
TRBD2,TRBV2,TRBJ2-1,.,CAVRGGVNEQFF,TGTGCCGTCCGCGGGGGTGTGAATGAGCAGTTCTTC
.,TRBV19,TRBJ1-5,.,CASSIVGDQPQHF,TGTGCCAGTAGTATAGTAGGAGATCAGCCCCAGCATTTT
TRBD1,TRBV14,TRBJ1-1,.,CASSRQGAVTEAFF,TGTGCCAGCAGTCGACAGGGGGCCGTCACTGAAGCTTTCTTT
TRBD1,TRBV6-5,TRBJ2-3,once,CASRGTGGTDTQYF,TGTGCCAGCAGAGGGACAGGGGGCACAGATACGCAGTATTTT
.,TRBV5-6,TRBJ2-2,.,CASSFYRGADTGELFF,TGTGCCAGCAGCTTCTATCGGGGGGCGGACACCGGGGAGCTGTTTTTT
.,TRBV28,TRBJ1-1,.,CASSLWGAGEAFF,TGTGCCAGCAGTTTATGGGGGGCGGGTGAAGCTTTCTTT
.,TRBV30,TRBJ2-3,.,CAWSVTTDTQYF,TGTGCCTGGAGTGTAACTACAGATACGCAGTATTTT
.,TRBV5-4,TRBJ2-2,.,CASSSGLLTGELFF,TGTGCCAGCAGCTCGGGACTTCTCACCGGGGAGCTGTTTTTT
.,TRBV10-3,TRBJ2-2,.,CAIRGLGGPTGELFF,TGTGCCATCAGGGGGCTAGGAGGTCCCACCGGGGAGCTGTTTTTT
.,TRBV6-6,TRBJ1-2,.,CASSYGGNYGYTF,TGTGCCAGCAGTTACGGAGGGAACTATGGCTACACCTTC
.,TRBV7-2,TRBJ2-7,.,CASSLAGGGSNYEQYF,TGTGCCAGCAGCTTAGCGGGGGGCGGGAGTAATTACGAGCAGTACTTC
TRBD1,TRBV6-5,TRBJ2-3,.,CASSYGTGYGDTQYF,TGTGCCAGCAGTTACGGGACAGGGTATGGAGATACGCAGTATTTT
.,TRBV5-1,TRBJ2-3,.,CASLDGSDTQYF,TGCGCCAGCCTAGACGGGTCAGATACGCAGTATTTT
TRBD1,TRBV14,TRBJ1-1,.,CASSPRTGLPNTEAFF,TGTGCCAGCAGCCCGCGGACAGGACTGCCGAACACTGAAGCTTTCTTT
.,TRBV5-5,TRBJ1-2,.,CASSFVSGALFNYGYTF,TGTGCCAGCAGCTTTGTATCAGGGGCCCTGTTTAACTATGGCTACACCTTC
.,TRBV7-9,TRBJ2-4,.,CASISDRDQNIQYF,TGTGCCAGCATAAGCGACCGAGATCAAAACATTCAGTACTTC
.,TRBV15,TRBJ2-7,once,CATSRDRVRAGDEQYF,TGTGCCACCAGCAGAGATCGGGTAAGAGCGGGCGACGAGCAGTACTTC
.,TRBV18,TRBJ2-1,.,CASSPLTGFGEQFF,TGTGCCAGCTCACCGTTGACAGGCTTCGGTGAGCAGTTCTTC
TRBD1,TRBV5-6,TRBJ1-2,.,CASSPKYGETGSNYGYTF,TGTGCCAGCAGCCCGAAATACGGAGAGACAGGGTCTAACTATGGCTACACCTTC
TRBD2,TRBV27,TRBJ2-3,once,CASSYSGRDTDTQYF,TGTGCCAGCAGCTATAGCGGGAGGGACACAGATACGCAGTATTTT
.,TRBV5-3,TRBJ1-6,.,CARSLADSSYNSPLHF,TGTGCCAGAAGCTTGGCCGATAGCTCCTATAATTCACCCCTCCACTTT
.,TRBV18,TRBJ2-1,.,CASSSLQRGRTGEQFF,TGTGCCAGCTCATCGCTACAAAGGGGGAGAACCGGAGAGCAGTTCTTC
TRBD2,TRBV6-8,TRBJ2-1,.,CASSYGNEREGRECYNEQFF,TGTGCCAGCAGTTACGGGAACGAGCGGGAGGGCCGGGAGTGCTACAATGAGCAGTTCTTC
TRBD2,TRBV4-1,TRBJ2-5,.,CASSQGTSGGGKETQYF,TGCGCCAGCAGCCAAGGGACTAGCGGAGGCGGGAAAGAGACCCAGTACTTC
.,TRBV5-7,TRBJ1-2,.,CASSIYRISNYGYTF,TGTGCCAGCAGCATTTACAGAATATCTAACTATGGCTACACCTTC
.,TRBV9,TRBJ2-3,.,CASSVTGGNKRTDTQYF,TGTGCCAGCAGCGTAACTGGCGGGAATAAGAGGACAGATACGCAGTATTTT
TRBD2,TRBV7-8,TRBJ2-7,once,CASSRGLAGATEQYF,TGTGCCAGCAGCCGAGGACTAGCGGGAGCAACCGAGCAGTACTTC
.,TRBV5-1,TRBJ2-3,.,CASSGPASTDTQYF,TGCGCCAGTAGTGGGCCCGCTAGCACAGATACGCAGTATTTT
TRBD1,TRBV15,TRBJ2-3,.,CATSREDRATDTQYF,TGTGCCACCAGCAGAGAAGACAGGGCCACAGATACGCAGTATTTT
.,TRBV5-6,TRBJ2-3,.,CASSSYSRDRQDTQYF,TGTGCCAGCAGCTCCTACTCTCGGGACCGCCAGGATACGCAGTATTTT
.,TRBV27,TRBJ2-3,.,CASRETDTQYF,TGTGCCAGCAGGGAGACAGATACGCAGTATTTT
.,TRBV5-1,TRBJ1-4,.,CASRISTNEKLFF,TGCGCCAGTCGGATTTCAACTAATGAAAAACTGTTTTTT
TRBD2,TRBV9,TRBJ2-2,once,CASSVGLAGDPGELFF,TGTGCCAGCAGCGTAGGACTAGCGGGAGATCCCGGGGAGCTGTTTTTT
.,TRBV14,TRBJ2-5,.,CASSQDGGRAETQYF,TGTGCCAGCAGCCAAGACGGAGGACGAGCGGAGACCCAGTACTTC
TRBD2,TRBV19,TRBJ2-3,.,CASSIVAGGRDTQYF,TGTGCCAGTAGTATAGTAGCGGGAGGGAGAGATACGCAGTATTTT
TRBD2,TRBV29-1,TRBJ2-7,.,CSVGNWGLAGLEQYF,TGCAGCGTTGGGAATTGGGGACTAGCGGGGCTAGAGCAGTACTTC
.,TRBV2,TRBJ2-3,.,CASLAPSTDTQYF,TGTGCCAGCCTGGCGCCGAGCACAGATACGCAGTATTTT
TRBD1,TRBV12-3/TRBV12-4,TRBJ1-4,.,CASSWTGFEKLFF,TGTGCCAGCAGTTGGACAGGGTTTGAAAAACTGTTTTTT
.,TRBV20-1,TRBJ2-7,once,CSASLAYEQYF,TGCAGTGCTAGCCTAGCCTACGAGCAGTACTTC
.,TRBV6-2/TRBV6-3,TRBJ2-5,.,CASSYPRAGKETQYF,TGTGCCAGCAGTTACCCAAGGGCCGGTAAAGAGACCCAGTACTTC
.,TRBV19,TRBJ1-3,few,CASHDVTLENTIYF,TGTGCCAGTCATGACGTAACTCTGGAGAACACCATATATTTT
.,TRBV7-6,TRBJ1-1,.,CASSQSYNTEAFF,TGTGCCAGCAGCCAGTCCTATAACACTGAAGCTTTCTTT
.,TRBV7-9,TRBJ2-3,.,CASSQTTDTQYF,TGTGCCAGCAGCCAGACTACAGATACGCAGTATTTT
TRBD1,TRBV7-9,TRBJ2-7,.,CASSFRSRGRFGYEQYF,TGTGCCAGCAGCTTCCGCTCCAGGGGGCGATTCGGGTACGAGCAGTACTTC
.,TRBV7-2,TRBJ2-1,.,CASSLVTSSYNEQFF,TGTGCCAGCAGCTTAGTAACTTCCTCCTACAATGAGCAGTTCTTC